This entry features one T cell receptor beta chain sequence. The CDR3 has 16 residues. Germline CDR1 and CDR2: LGHNT and FRNRAP. V shed 6 bases and J shed 0 bases, with 17 bases lying between them. The record originates from a study of blood T cell repertoires in COVID-19. About the study: Samples taken during acute and convalescent COVID-19 were collected in the United States, Italy and Spain.

Repertoires were generated with immunoSEQ multiplex PCR, while TCRdb's copy carries only in-frame clones and drops some. The table records approximately 230,000 clones, about 88% of them present only once. This receptor was identified in a woman aged 40 to 50 who had recovered from COVID-19. This chain links TRBV12-5 with TRBJ1-1; D unclear. Sequences were obtained from peripheral blood. In nucleotides, the CDR3 is TGTGCTAGTGGACTAGTGTCGGGGAACATGAACACTGAAGCTTTCTTT. Its translation: CASGLVSGNMNTEAFF.